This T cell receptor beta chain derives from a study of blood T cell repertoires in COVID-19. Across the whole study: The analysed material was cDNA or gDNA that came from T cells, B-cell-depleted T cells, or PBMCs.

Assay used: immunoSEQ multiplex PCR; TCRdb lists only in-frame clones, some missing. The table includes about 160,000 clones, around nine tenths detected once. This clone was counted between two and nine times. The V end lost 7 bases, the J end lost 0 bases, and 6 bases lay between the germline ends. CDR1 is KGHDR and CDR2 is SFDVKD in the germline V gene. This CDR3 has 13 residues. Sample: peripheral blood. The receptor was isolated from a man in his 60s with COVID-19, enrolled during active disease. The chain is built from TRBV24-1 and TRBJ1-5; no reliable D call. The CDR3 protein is CATSRNSNQPQHF. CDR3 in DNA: TGTGCCACCAGCCGTAATAGCAATCAGCCCCAGCATTTT.